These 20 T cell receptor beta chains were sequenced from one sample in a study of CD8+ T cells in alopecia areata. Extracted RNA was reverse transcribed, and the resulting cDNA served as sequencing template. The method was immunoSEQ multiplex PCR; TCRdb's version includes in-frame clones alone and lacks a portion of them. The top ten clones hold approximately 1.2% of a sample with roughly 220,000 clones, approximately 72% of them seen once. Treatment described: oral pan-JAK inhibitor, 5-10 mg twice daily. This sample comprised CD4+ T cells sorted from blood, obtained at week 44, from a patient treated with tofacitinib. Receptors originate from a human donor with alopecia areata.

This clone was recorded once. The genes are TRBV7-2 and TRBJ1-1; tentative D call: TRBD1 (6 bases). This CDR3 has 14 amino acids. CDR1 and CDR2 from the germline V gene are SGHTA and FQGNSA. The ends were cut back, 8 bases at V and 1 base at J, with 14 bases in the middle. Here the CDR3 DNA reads TGTGCCAGCCAAAGGGGGGGCACGAACACTGAAGCTTTCTTT. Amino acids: CASQRGGTNTEAFF.

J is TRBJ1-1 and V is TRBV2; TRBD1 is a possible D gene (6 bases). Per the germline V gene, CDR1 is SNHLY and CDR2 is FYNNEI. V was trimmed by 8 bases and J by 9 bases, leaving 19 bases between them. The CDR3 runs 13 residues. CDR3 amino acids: CASGSEGGNKAFF. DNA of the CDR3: TGTGCCAGCGGTAGTGAAGGGGGAAACAAAGCTTTCTTT.

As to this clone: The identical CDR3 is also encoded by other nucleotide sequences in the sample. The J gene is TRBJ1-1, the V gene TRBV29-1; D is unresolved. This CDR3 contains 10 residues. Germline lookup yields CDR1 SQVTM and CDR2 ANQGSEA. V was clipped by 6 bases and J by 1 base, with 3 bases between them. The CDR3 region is CSVENTEAFF. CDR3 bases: TGCAGCGTAGAGAACACTGAAGCTTTCTTT. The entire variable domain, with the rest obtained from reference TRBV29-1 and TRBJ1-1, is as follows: SAVISQKPSRDICQRGTSLTIQCQVDSQVTMMFWYRQQPGQSLTLIATANQGSEATYESGFVIDKFPISRPNLTFSTLTVSNMSPEDSSIYLCSVENTEAFFGQGTRLTVV.

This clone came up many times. The CDR3 bases are TGCGCCAGCAGTCCCGTCTCAGGACAGTTGCCGATAGCTAACTATGGCTACACCTTC. It encodes CASSPVSGQLPIANYGYTF. The rearrangement joins TRBV23-1 to TRBJ1-2, with D perhaps TRBD1 (6 bases). TRBV23-1 is filed as an ORF, its function uncertain. The CDR3 extends over 19 amino acids. Trimming pared 4 bases from V and 0 bases from J, leaving 24 bases between.

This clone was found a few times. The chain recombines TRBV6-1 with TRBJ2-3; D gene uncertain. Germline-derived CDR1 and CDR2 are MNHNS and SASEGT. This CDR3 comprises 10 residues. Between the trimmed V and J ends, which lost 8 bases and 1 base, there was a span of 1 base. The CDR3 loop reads CASRTDTQYF. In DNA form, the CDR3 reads TGTGCCAGCCGCACAGATACGCAGTATTTT.

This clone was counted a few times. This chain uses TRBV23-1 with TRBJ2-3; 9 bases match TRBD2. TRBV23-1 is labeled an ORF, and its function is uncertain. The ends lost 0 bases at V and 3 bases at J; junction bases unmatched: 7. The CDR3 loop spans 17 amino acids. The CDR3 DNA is TGCGCCAGCAGTCAATCGACTAGCGGTAGGAGAACAGATACGCAGTATTTT. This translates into CASSQSTSGRRTDTQYF.

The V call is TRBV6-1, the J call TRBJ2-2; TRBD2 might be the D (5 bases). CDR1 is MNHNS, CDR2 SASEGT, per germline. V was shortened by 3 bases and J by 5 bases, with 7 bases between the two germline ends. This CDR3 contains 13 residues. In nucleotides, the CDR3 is TGTGCCAGCAGTGAGGGGAGAACCGGGGAGCTGTTTTTT. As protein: CASSEGRTGELFF.

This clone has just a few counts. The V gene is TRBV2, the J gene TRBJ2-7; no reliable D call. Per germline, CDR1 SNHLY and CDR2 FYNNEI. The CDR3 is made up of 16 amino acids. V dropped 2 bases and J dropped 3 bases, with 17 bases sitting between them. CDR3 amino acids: CASSENPTAVIYEQYF. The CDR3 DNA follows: TGTGCCAGCAGTGAAAACCCTACGGCGGTGATCTACGAGCAGTACTTC. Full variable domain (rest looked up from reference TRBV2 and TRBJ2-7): EPEVTQTPSHQVTQMGQEVILRCVPISNHLYFYWYRQILGQKVEFLVSFYNNEISEKSEIFDDQFSVERPDGSNFTLKIRSTKLEDSAMYFCASSENPTAVIYEQYFGPGTRLTVT.

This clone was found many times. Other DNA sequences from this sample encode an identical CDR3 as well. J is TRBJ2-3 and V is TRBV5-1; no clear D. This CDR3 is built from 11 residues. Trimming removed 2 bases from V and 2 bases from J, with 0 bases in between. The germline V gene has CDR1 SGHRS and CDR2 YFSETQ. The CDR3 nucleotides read TGCGCCAGCAGCTTCACAGATACGCAGTATTTT. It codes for CASSFTDTQYF. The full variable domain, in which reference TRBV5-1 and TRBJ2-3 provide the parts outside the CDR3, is KAGVTQTPRYLIKTRGQQVTLSCSPISGHRSVSWYQQTPGQGLQFLFEYFSETQRNKGNFPGRFSGRQFSNSRSEMNVSTLELGDSALYLCASSFTDTQYFGPGTRLTVL.

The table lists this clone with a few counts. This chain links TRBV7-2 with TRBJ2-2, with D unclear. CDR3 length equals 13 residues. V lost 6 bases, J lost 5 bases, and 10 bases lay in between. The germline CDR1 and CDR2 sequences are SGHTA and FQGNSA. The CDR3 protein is CASRESLTGELFF. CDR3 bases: TGTGCCAGCAGGGAGTCCCTTACCGGGGAGCTGTTTTTT.

This CDR3 is CASSETGAPSTGELFF. The CDR3 bases are TGTGCCAGCAGCGAAACAGGGGCGCCGAGCACCGGGGAGCTGTTTTTT. This chain connects TRBV9 to TRBJ2-2; 7 bases line up with TRBD1. The germline V gene encodes CDR1 SGDLS and CDR2 YYNGEE. The CDR3 has 16 residues. The J segment lost 4 bases and the V segment lost 3 bases, leaving 9 bases of the junction unmatched.

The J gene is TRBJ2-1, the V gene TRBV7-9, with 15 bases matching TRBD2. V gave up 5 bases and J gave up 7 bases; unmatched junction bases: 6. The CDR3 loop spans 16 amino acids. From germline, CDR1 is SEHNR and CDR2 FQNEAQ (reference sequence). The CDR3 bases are TGTGCCAGCAGCCCCAGGACTAGCGGGGGGGGTAATGAGCAGTTCTTC. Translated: CASSPRTSGGGNEQFF.

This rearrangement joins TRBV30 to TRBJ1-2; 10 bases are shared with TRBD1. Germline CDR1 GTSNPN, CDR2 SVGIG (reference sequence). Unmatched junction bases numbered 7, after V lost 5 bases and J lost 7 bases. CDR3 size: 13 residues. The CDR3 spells CAWGTGVVRGYTF. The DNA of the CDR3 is TGTGCCTGGGGGACAGGGGTCGTTCGTGGCTACACCTTC.

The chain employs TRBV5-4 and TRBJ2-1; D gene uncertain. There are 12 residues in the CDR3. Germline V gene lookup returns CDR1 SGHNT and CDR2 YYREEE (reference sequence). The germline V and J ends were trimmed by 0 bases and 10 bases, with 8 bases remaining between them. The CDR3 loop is CASSLDHKEQFF. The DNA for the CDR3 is TGTGCCAGCAGCTTGGATCATAAAGAGCAGTTCTTC. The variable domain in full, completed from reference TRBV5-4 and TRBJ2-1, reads ETGVTQSPTHLIKTRGQQVTLRCSSQSGHNTVSWYQQALGQGPQFIFQYYREEENGRGNFPPRFSGLQFPNYSSELNVNALELDDSALYLCASSLDHKEQFFGPGTRLTVL.

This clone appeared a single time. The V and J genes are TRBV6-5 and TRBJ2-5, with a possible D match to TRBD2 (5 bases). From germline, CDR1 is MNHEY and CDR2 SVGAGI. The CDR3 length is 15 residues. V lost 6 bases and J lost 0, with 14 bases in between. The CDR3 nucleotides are TGTGCCAGCAGCCCCGCGCCGGGGTACCAAGAGACCCAGTACTTC. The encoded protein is CASSPAPGYQETQYF.

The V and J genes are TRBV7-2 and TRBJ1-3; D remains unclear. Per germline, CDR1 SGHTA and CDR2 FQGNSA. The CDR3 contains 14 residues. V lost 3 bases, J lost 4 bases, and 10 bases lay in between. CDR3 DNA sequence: TGTGCCAGCAGCTTGCGGTCGGGCGGAAACACCATATATTTT. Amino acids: CASSLRSGGNTIYF. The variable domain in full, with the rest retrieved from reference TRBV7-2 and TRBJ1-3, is GAGVSQSPSNKVTEKGKDVELRCDPISGHTALYWYRQSLGQGLEFLIYFQGNSAPDKSGLPSDRFSAERTGGSVSTLTIQRTQQEDSAVYLCASSLRSGGNTIYFGEGSWLTVV.

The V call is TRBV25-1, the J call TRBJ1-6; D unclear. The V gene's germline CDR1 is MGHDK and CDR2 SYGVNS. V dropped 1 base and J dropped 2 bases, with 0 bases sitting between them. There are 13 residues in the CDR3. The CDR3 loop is CASSESYNSPLHF. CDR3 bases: TGTGCCAGCAGTGAATCCTATAATTCACCCCTCCACTTT.

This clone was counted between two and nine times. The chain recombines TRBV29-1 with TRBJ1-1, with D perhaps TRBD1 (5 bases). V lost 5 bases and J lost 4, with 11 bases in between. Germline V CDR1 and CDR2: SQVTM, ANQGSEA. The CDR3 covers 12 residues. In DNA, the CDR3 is TGCAGCGTTCAAACCGGGACCACTGAAGCTTTCTTT. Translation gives CSVQTGTTEAFF.

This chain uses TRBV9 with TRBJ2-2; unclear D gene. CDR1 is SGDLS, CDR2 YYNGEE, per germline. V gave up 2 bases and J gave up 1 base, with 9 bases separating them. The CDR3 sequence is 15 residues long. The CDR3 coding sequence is TGTGCCAGCAGCGTCCAACCTCAGAACACCGGGGAGCTGTTTTTT. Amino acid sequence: CASSVQPQNTGELFF.

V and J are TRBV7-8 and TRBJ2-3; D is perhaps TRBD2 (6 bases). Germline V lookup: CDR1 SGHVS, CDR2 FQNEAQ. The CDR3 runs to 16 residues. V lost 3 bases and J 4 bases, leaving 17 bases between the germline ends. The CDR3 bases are TGTGCCAGCAGCTTGAATGGTCGGGGGAGCGCAGATACGCAGTATTTT. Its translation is CASSLNGRGSADTQYF.